The 3 T cell receptor beta chains given below trace back to one sample, sequenced in a study of blood T cell repertoires in COVID-19. Assay: immunoSEQ multiplex PCR; the TCRdb copy retains only in-frame clones and omits some. The repertoire holds more than 100,000 clones, with roughly 80% as singletons. Material for sequencing was PBMCs or T cells enriched from blood (not recorded which). These receptors all come from a man aged 35-49 years with acute COVID-19.

The chain recombines TRBV28 with TRBJ2-7; the match to TRBD1 covers 8 bases. Germline trimming cut 2 bases from V and 5 bases from J; bases unmatched to any gene: 8. In germline, CDR1 is MDHEN, CDR2 SYDVKM. CDR3 length equals 15 residues. The CDR3 DNA is TGTGCCAGCAGTTTAGACTCAGGGGGCTTAAACGAGCAGTACTTC. Translating gives CASSLDSGGLNEQYF.

The V call is TRBV24-1, the J call TRBJ1-1, with D uncertain. The CDR3 spans 14 residues. CDR1 is KGHDR, CDR2 SFDVKD, per germline. The V gene lost 8 bases and the J gene lost 0 bases, with 12 bases spanning the gap. This CDR3 is CATKTGRMNTEAFF. The CDR3 DNA sequence: TGTGCCACCAAGACGGGTCGGATGAACACTGAAGCTTTCTTT.

Worth noting for this clone: Distinct nucleotide sequences in the sample also encode this CDR3. The V gene is TRBV9, the J gene TRBJ2-7, with 7 bases identical to TRBD1. This CDR3 region has 14 residues. Germline V lookup: CDR1 SGDLS, CDR2 YYNGEE. The V segment lost 2 bases and the J segment 3 bases; nucleotides outside the gene matches: 5. The CDR3 DNA reads as TGTGCCAGCAGCGTCCGGGACAGTAACTACGAGCAGTACTTC. Translation: CASSVRDSNYEQYF.